This T cell receptor beta chain was identified in a study of blood T cell repertoires in COVID-19. Study as a whole: Samples representing acute and convalescent COVID-19 were sourced from the United States, Italy and Spain. Nucleic acid was either cDNA or gDNA, and it came from T cells, B-cell-depleted T cells, or PBMCs.

The germline V gene encodes CDR1 LGHDT and CDR2 YNNKEL (reference sequence). V lost 4 bases, J lost 1 base, and 6 bases lay in between. The CDR3 is 13 amino acids. In the authors' workflow: Cell counts per sample came from amplifying reference gene primers. Some clones are missing from TCRdb's copy, which holds only in-frame ones; the method was immunoSEQ multiplex PCR. The V and J calls and clone size are taken from that table; D and trimming were inferred from the DNA. The repertoire includes under 95,000 clones, 86% of them detected once, and approximately 19% sits in the top ten. The chain joins TRBV3-1 (or the pseudogene TRBV3-2) to TRBJ2-3; D perhaps matches TRBD1 (6 bases). The sequencing input was peripheral blood. This receptor was identified in a woman at least 80 years old with acute or convalescent COVID-19. The CDR3 nucleotides read TGTGCCAGCAGCCGGACAGGCACAGATACGCAGTATTTT. This translates into CASSRTGTDTQYF.